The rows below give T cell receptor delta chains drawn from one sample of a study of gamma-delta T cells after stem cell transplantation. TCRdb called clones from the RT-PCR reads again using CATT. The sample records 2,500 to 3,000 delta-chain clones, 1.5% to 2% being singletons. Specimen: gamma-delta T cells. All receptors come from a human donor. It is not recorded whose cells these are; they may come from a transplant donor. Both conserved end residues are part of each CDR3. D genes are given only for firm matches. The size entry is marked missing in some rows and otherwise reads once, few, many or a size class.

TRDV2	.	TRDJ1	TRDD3	TGTGCCTGTGACACCTTAAATCCTCCCATACTGGGGGATAAGGGATCAGATCGTATGACCGATAAACTCATCTTT	CACDTLNPPILGDKGSDRMTDKLIF
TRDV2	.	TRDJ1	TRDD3	TGTGCCTGTGACTACTGGGGGGACCATTCGTACACCGATAAACTCATCTTT	CACDYWGDHSYTDKLIF
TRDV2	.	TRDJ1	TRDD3	TGTGCCTGTGACACCGTAAGTGGGGGATACGGGACAAGGACCGATAAACTCATCTTT	CACDTVSGGYGTRTDKLIF
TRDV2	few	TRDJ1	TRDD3	TGTGCCTGTGACTTTCTGGGGGATACAAACCCCGATAAACTCATCTTT	CACDFLGDTNPDKLIF
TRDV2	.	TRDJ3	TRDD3	TGTGCCTGTGACACCCTCTCTTCCCTCACTTCGGGGGATAGTACCTGGGACACCCGACAGATGTTTTTC	CACDTLSSLTSGDSTWDTRQMFF
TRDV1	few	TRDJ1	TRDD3	TGTGCTCTTGGGGAACACCTTTACCTGGGGGACCTAGATTACACCGATAAACTCATCTTT	CALGEHLYLGDLDYTDKLIF
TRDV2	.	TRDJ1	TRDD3	TGTGCCTGTGACGTACTGGGGGATACCACCGATAAACTCATCTTT	CACDVLGDTTDKLIF
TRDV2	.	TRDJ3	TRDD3	TGTGCCTGTGACACGATGGCTGGGGGCTATAGCTCCTGGGACACCCGACAGATGTTTTTC	CACDTMAGGYSSWDTRQMFF
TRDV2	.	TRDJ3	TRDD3	TGTGCCTGTCTTCTACTGGGGGATAGTACCTGGGACACCCGACAGATGTTTTTC	CACLLLGDSTWDTRQMFF
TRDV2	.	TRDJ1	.	TGTGCCTGTGACACAATGGGGGGCCCCAGGGACACCGATAAACTCATCTTT	CACDTMGGPRDTDKLIF
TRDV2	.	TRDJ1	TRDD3	TGTGCCTGTGACACAGTGGGGGATACGGAGGGGCACACCGATAAACTCATCTTT	CACDTVGDTEGHTDKLIF
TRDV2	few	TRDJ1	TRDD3	TGTGCCTGTGACACCGTTGAGGTCCTGGGGGATACGCGGGACCGCAAGGACGTTTACACCGATAAACTCATCTTT	CACDTVEVLGDTRDRKDVYTDKLIF
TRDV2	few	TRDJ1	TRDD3	TGTGCCTGCTTCGTACTGGGGGATACGCGGGACACCGATAAACTCATCTTT	CACFVLGDTRDTDKLIF
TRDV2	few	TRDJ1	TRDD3	TGTGCCTGTGACCGCGTACTGGGGGATTCCACCGATAAACTCATCTTT	CACDRVLGDSTDKLIF
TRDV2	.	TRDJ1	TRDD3	TGTGCCTGTGACACAATGGCTGGGGGATACTTGTACACCGATAAACTCATCTTT	CACDTMAGGYLYTDKLIF
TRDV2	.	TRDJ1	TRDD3	TGTGCCTGTGACACCGTCGGGCGGGATACGGAGGGGCACACCGATAAACTCATCTTT	CACDTVGRDTEGHTDKLIF
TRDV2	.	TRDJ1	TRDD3	TGTGCCTGTGACACCTTACTGGGGGATACGCAAACCGATAAACTCATCTTT	CACDTLLGDTQTDKLIF
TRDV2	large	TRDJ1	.	TGTGCCTGTGACACACTTGAGAGCACCGATAAACTCATCTTT	CACDTLESTDKLIF
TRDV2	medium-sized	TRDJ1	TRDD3	TGTGCCTGTGACACCATACTGGGGGATACGTATTACACCGATAAACTCATCTTT	CACDTILGDTYYTDKLIF
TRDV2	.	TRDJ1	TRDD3	TGTGCCTGTGACTTTCTGGGGGATAGCGGCACCGATAAACTCATCTTT	CACDFLGDSGTDKLIF
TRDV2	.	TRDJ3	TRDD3	TGTGCCTGTGACCCCGCTGGGGGATACCCCAGCACCACCTGGGACACCCGACAGATGTTTTTC	CACDPAGGYPSTTWDTRQMFF
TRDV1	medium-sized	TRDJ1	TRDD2	TGTGCTCTTGGGGAAGCCACTTCCTACCGCCTTTTGAGGGGAACCGATAAACTCATCTTT	CALGEATSYRLLRGTDKLIF
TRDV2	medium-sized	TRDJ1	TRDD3	TGTGCCTGTGACGGACTATTAAAACCAACCGCTTCCTCCTTGTACTGGGGGATAAGCGGGGATAAACTCATCTTT	CACDGLLKPTASSLYWGISGDKLIF
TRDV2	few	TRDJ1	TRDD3	TGTGCCTGTGACCCTTTACTGGGGGATCGAGGTAAACTCATCTTT	CACDPLLGDRGKLIF
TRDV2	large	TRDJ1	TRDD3	TGTGCCTGTGACACCGTCGGGCGGGATACGGGTAAACTCATCTTT	CACDTVGRDTGKLIF
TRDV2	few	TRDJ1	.	TGTGCCTGTGACACCCTACTAGGGGATTCCACCGATAAACTCATCTTT	CACDTLLGDSTDKLIF